The clone carrying this T cell receptor beta chain was recorded at least ten times. The antigen remains unidentified. One end of the junction varies from germline; a read error may be responsible. This entry comes from a study of T-cell reconstitution after alpha-beta-depleted transplantation in children. Overall study results and limits: Reported findings indicate that, about two months after transplant, alpha-beta T cells came from several hundred expanded clones, which were derived from non-depleted graft cells. Some patients' high day-60 TCRbeta diversity was traced to surviving recipient T cells and thymic progenitors. Newly generated T cells supplied most T-cell counts and diversity one year post-transplant.

The germline V gene encodes CDR1 KGHDR and CDR2 SFDVKD. This CDR3 region has 14 residues. Unique molecular identifiers were built into the TCRbeta library. Each CDR3 protein is one row after TCRdb ran MiXCR on the PCR reads. The sample includes about 400,000 distinct CDR3 sequences, 16% of them seen just once. This chain connects TRBV24-1 to TRBJ2-1; a possible D gene is TRBD1 (5 bases). This TCR was sampled from a boy younger than two who had a stem cell transplant for Wiskott-Aldrich syndrome, so the T cells may come from the graft donor. The sequenced sample was PBMCs, mostly from graft donor cells, obtained 360 days after TCRalphabeta/CD19-depleted stem cell transplant. CDR3 sequence reads: CATSEKTANNEQFF. The CDR3, as DNA: TGTGCCACCAGTGAAAAGACAGCGAACAATGAACAGTTCTTC.